This passage covers 26 T cell receptor beta chains from one sample sequenced in a study of CD8 T cells in ankylosing spondylitis. In TCRdb, the 5' RACE reads were re-called with MiXCR into one record per CDR3 protein. This repertoire shows 250,000 to 350,000 distinct CDR3 sequences, more than 20% found once; its top ten account for roughly 3.4%. Sequenced material: blood, either unsorted or a sorted T cell fraction (not recorded which). The receptor set was obtained from a female donor with ankylosing spondylitis or in good health (not recorded which).

The chain employs TRBV7-9 and TRBJ2-5; 9 bases are a match to TRBD2. Germline loops: CDR1 SEHNR, CDR2 FQNEAQ (reference sequence). The CDR3 sequence is 15 residues long. The V and J ends lost 5 bases and 9 bases, in that order; junction bases with no gene match: 13. This CDR3 is CASSAQAGGGVAQYF. The DNA for the CDR3 is TGTGCCAGCAGCGCACAAGCGGGAGGAGGCGTGGCCCAGTACTTC. Variable domain in full (rest from reference TRBV7-9 and TRBJ2-5): DTGVSQNPRHKITKRGQNVTFRCDPISEHNRLYWYRQTLGQGPEFLTYFQNEAQLEKSRLLSDRFSAERPKGSFSTLEIQRTEQGDSAMYLCASSAQAGGGVAQYFGPGTRLLVL.

The V gene is TRBV19, the J gene TRBJ1-5; unclear D gene. Trimming cost V 7 bases and J 3 bases, with 13 bases left between them. The length of the CDR3 is 14 residues. Looked up from germline, CDR1 is LNHDA and CDR2 is SQIVND (reference sequence). CDR3 nucleotides: TGTGCCAGTAAAAACCGAGTAGACAATCAGCCCCAGCATTTT. Translated, it gives CASKNRVDNQPQHF.

The V and J genes are TRBV10-3 and TRBJ1-1; perhaps TRBD1 as D (6 bases). The V end lost 6 bases, the J end lost 7 bases, and 15 bases lay between the germline ends. This CDR3 spans 13 amino acids. The V gene's germline CDR1 is ENHRY and CDR2 SYGVKD. The chain's CDR3 is CAIRKDRSNEAFF. DNA for the CDR3: TGTGCCATCAGGAAGGACAGATCAAATGAAGCTTTCTTT.

This clonotype was counted ten times or more. This chain uses TRBV11-2 with TRBJ1-2; a weak D match, TRBD1 (6 bases). Trimming removed 1 base at V and 2 bases at J, with 8 bases between. In germline, CDR1 is SGHAT, CDR2 FQNNGV. The CDR3 totals 14 residues. The CDR3 nucleotides read TGTGCCAGCAGCTTAGGAAGGGGGAACTATGGCTACACCTTC. This encodes CASSLGRGNYGYTF. Full variable domain (outside the CDR3, taken from reference TRBV11-2 and TRBJ1-2): EAGVAQSPRYKIIEKRQSVAFWCNPISGHATLYWYQQILGQGPKLLIQFQNNGVVDDSQLPKDRFSAERLKGVDSTLKIQPAKLEDSAVYLCASSLGRGNYGYTFGSGTRLTVV.

The J gene is TRBJ2-1, the V gene TRBV6-2 or TRBV6-3, with 10 positions matching TRBD2. Germline assignment: CDR1 MNHEY and CDR2 SVGEGT. The CDR3 consists of 15 residues. Trimming at V came to 6 bases and at J to 4 bases, leaving 6 bases not matched to a gene. CDR3 in DNA: TGTGCCAGCAGGCAGATTAGCGGGGGGTACAATGAGCAGTTCTTC. Amino acids: CASRQISGGYNEQFF.

This clonotype was seen a few times. J is TRBJ2-1 and V is TRBV6-5; 10 nucleotides line up with TRBD2. V lost 0 bases and J lost 3; bases outside the gene matches: 5. The CDR3 is 17 residues long. From germline, CDR1 is MNHEY and CDR2 SVGAGI. The CDR3 reads CASSYSGGLADYNEQFF. DNA of the CDR3: TGTGCCAGCAGTTACTCAGGAGGACTAGCGGACTACAATGAGCAGTTCTTC.

This clonotype has only a few counts. The chain couples TRBV15 to TRBJ2-1; no definite D call. V dropped 3 bases and J dropped 8 bases, with 8 bases sitting between them. Germline V gives CDR1 LNHNV, CDR2 YYDKDF (reference sequence). The CDR3 spans 12 residues. CDR3 residues: CATSRLRDEQFF. The CDR3 coding sequence is TGTGCCACCAGCAGGTTAAGGGATGAGCAGTTCTTC.

As concerns this clonotype: At one boundary the junction diverges from the germline segment, which might be a read error. The rearrangement links TRBV29-1 to TRBJ2-6, with D possibly being TRBD1 (5 bases). Per the germline V gene, CDR1 is SQVTM and CDR2 is ANQGSEA. The CDR3 consists of 14 residues. DNA of the CDR3: TGCAGCGTTGGAGGTAGCTCTGGGGCCAACGCCCTGACTTTC. This codes for CSVGGSSGANALTF. The entire variable domain, with the rest obtained from reference TRBV29-1 and TRBJ2-6, is as follows: SAVISQKPSRDICQRGTSLTIQCQVDSQVTMMFWYRQQPGQSLTLIATANQGSEATYESGFVIDKFPISRPNLTFSTLTVSNMSPEDSSIYLCSVGGSSGANALTFGAGSRLTVL.

This clonotype has more than one count but fewer than ten. The J gene is TRBJ1-3, the V gene TRBV20-1, with no clear D. With 3 bases removed from V and 1 base from J, the gap between germline ends came to 4 bases. CDR3 length: 12 amino acids. From germline, CDR1 is DFQATT and CDR2 SNEGSKA (reference sequence). CDR3: CSASISGNTIYF. The CDR3 DNA reads as TGCAGTGCTAGTATTTCTGGAAACACCATATATTTT.

This clonotype was seen a few times. The chain links TRBV9 to TRBJ1-6; maybe TRBD1 (5 bases). V lost 3 bases, J lost 9 bases, and 19 bases lay in between. Per germline, CDR1 SGDLS and CDR2 YYNGEE. The CDR3 sequence is 16 residues long. This chain's CDR3 is CASSGSQLGVGSPLHF. The CDR3 region has the DNA TGTGCCAGCAGCGGTTCCCAATTGGGGGTAGGTTCACCCCTCCACTTT.

This clonotype turned up a few times. The V call is TRBV24-1, the J call TRBJ2-1; D perhaps matches TRBD1 (5 bases). This CDR3 has 11 residues. The germline V gene encodes CDR1 KGHDR and CDR2 SFDVKD. V lost 10 bases, J lost 3 bases, and 6 bases lay in between. CDR3 nucleotides: TGTGCCACAGGGGACTACAATGAGCAGTTCTTC. Amino acid sequence: CATGDYNEQFF.

This clonotype has just a few counts. V usage is TRBV20-1 and J usage is TRBJ2-4, with D possibly matching TRBD1 (5 bases). V was shortened by 3 bases and J by 7 bases, with 13 bases between the two germline ends. Looked up from germline, CDR1 is DFQATT and CDR2 is SNEGSKA (reference sequence). The CDR3 extends over 13 amino acids. CDR3 amino acids: CSARDQGTNIQYF. DNA of the CDR3: TGCAGTGCTAGGGACCAGGGTACGAACATTCAGTACTTC.

This clonotype was recorded a few times. The CDR3 coding sequence is TGCGCCAGCAGCTTGGGGGACTACCACACCTACAATGAGCAGTTCTTC. This codes for CASSLGDYHTYNEQFF. The gene calls are TRBV5-1 and TRBJ2-1, with 7 bases lining up with TRBD2. The V gene end was trimmed by 0 bases and the J gene end by 2 bases; junction bases not matched to a gene: 5. The CDR3 has 16 residues. CDR1 and CDR2 from the germline V gene are SGHRS and YFSETQ.

The rearrangement joins TRBV20-1 to TRBJ2-5; D perhaps matches TRBD2 (5 bases). Germline V gene data show CDR1 as DFQATT and CDR2 as SNEGSKA (reference sequence). The CDR3 loop spans 16 amino acids. With 6 bases removed from V and 2 bases from J, the gap between germline ends came to 22 bases. The CDR3 bases are TGCAGTGCCGTCATTTACGCGGGCGGGTGGCAAGAGACCCAGTACTTC. Residues: CSAVIYAGGWQETQYF.

At least ten counts were recorded for this clonotype. The V call is TRBV29-1, the J call TRBJ2-1; TRBD2 agrees at 8 bases. Trimming at V came to 4 bases and at J to 6 bases, leaving 5 bases not matched to a gene. The CDR3 is 13 residues long. Germline CDR1 reads SQVTM; CDR2 reads ANQGSEA. The CDR3 spells CSVASGSFNEQFF. CDR3 nucleotide sequence: TGCAGCGTTGCGAGCGGGAGCTTCAATGAGCAGTTCTTC.

The chain joins TRBV12-3 or TRBV12-4 to TRBJ2-7; 7 bases line up with TRBD1. Losses at the gene ends were 6 bases for V and 5 bases for J; bases not matched to a gene: 1. CDR3 size: 11 residues. CDR3: CASSTGDEQYF. CDR3 nucleotides: TGTGCCAGCAGCACAGGGGACGAGCAGTACTTC.

This clonotype was seen a handful of times. V is TRBV5-1 and J is TRBJ2-2; D is possibly TRBD2 (5 bases). CDR3 size: 16 residues. V lost 0 bases, J lost 3 bases, and 12 bases lay in between. Germline-derived CDR1 and CDR2 are SGHRS and YFSETQ. CDR3 in amino acids: CASSLDGRRDTGELFF. The DNA for the CDR3 is TGCGCCAGCAGCTTGGATGGGAGAAGGGACACCGGGGAGCTGTTTTTT.

This clonotype has a handful of counts. This chain connects TRBV7-2 to TRBJ2-7; 11 bases are a match to TRBD2. The V gene's germline CDR1 is SGHTA and CDR2 FQGNSA. The CDR3 covers 16 residues. Unmatched junction bases numbered 13, after V lost 5 bases and J lost 7 bases. The CDR3 coding sequence is TGTGCCAGCAGCAGCTTAGCGGGACTAGCGGTTACAGAGCAGTACTTC. This translates into CASSSLAGLAVTEQYF.

This clonotype was observed a few times. Here the CDR3 DNA reads TGCGCCAGCAGCCCAGGAAACAGGGGGATTGGGGTAAATGAGCAGTTCTTC. Its translation: CASSPGNRGIGVNEQFF. This chain links TRBV4-3 with TRBJ2-1, with 8 bases matching TRBD1. CDR1 and CDR2 from the germline V gene are LGHNA and YSLEER. V gave up 4 bases and J gave up 7 bases; unmatched junction bases: 15. There are 17 residues in the CDR3.

V is TRBV20-1 and J is TRBJ2-1, with D possibly matching TRBD2 (5 bases). Germline V gene sequence: CDR1 DFQATT, CDR2 SNEGSKA (reference sequence). The CDR3 spans 13 residues. The V end lost 6 bases, the J end lost 5 bases, and 14 bases lay between the germline ends. In nucleotides, the CDR3 is TGCAGTGCCGCCCGAGCCGGGGACAATGAGCAGTTCTTC. Translation gives CSAARAGDNEQFF.

In its sample, this clonotype was seen a few times. The chain couples TRBV10-3 to TRBJ2-2, with no clear D. The V gene lost 5 bases and the J gene lost 0 bases, with 10 bases spanning the gap. The CDR3 length is 15 residues. CDR1 is ENHRY and CDR2 is SYGVKD in the germline V gene. The CDR3: CAISPAAPNTGELFF. The CDR3 region has the DNA TGTGCCATCAGTCCCGCCGCGCCGAACACCGGGGAGCTGTTTTTT.

This clonotype was detected many times. This chain joins TRBV12-3 or TRBV12-4 and TRBJ1-6; D possibly corresponds to TRBD1 (6 bases). The CDR3 totals 15 residues. V was trimmed by 0 bases and J by 8 bases, leaving 11 bases between them. The CDR3 spells CASSLASGADSPLHF. The CDR3 coding sequence is TGTGCCAGCAGTTTAGCGTCGGGGGCGGATTCACCCCTCCACTTT.

This clonotype was observed a few times. This chain uses TRBV7-6 with TRBJ2-5; D possibly corresponds to TRBD1 (5 bases). This CDR3 spans 15 amino acids. V was shortened by 2 bases and J by 1 base, with 11 bases between the two germline ends. Germline V CDR1 and CDR2: SGHVS, FNYEAQ. For the CDR3, the DNA is TGTGCCAGCAGCTTACTGGGTGACAGCCAAGAGACCCAGTACTTC. This encodes CASSLLGDSQETQYF.

The CDR3 is CASSFRGPRGYTF. The CDR3 DNA sequence: TGTGCCAGCAGTTTCAGGGGGCCGAGGGGCTACACCTTC. The V and J genes are TRBV12-3 or TRBV12-4 and TRBJ1-2; 8 positions agree with TRBD1. Trimming took 3 bases from V and 8 from J; bases not matched to a gene: 5. CDR3 length equals 13 residues.

In this sample, this clonotype turned up a few times. The chain couples TRBV6-5 to TRBJ2-3; a possible D gene is TRBD2 (6 bases). The length of the CDR3 is 15 residues. The germline V gene has CDR1 MNHEY and CDR2 SVGAGI. V lost 3 bases, J lost 0 bases, and 10 bases lay in between. CDR3 region: CASSYRRGSTDTQYF. CDR3 DNA: TGTGCCAGCAGTTATCGGCGGGGTAGCACAGATACGCAGTATTTT.

The CDR3 DNA reads TGCGCCAGCAGCTGGCTGGACGGCAAAAACATTCAGTACTTC. Protein sequence: CASSWLDGKNIQYF. The rearrangement joins TRBV5-1 to TRBJ2-4; unclear D gene. The CDR3 totals 14 residues. V lost 3 bases to trimming and J lost 3 bases, with 10 bases between them. The V gene's germline CDR1 is SGHRS and CDR2 YFSETQ. The entire variable domain, with the rest obtained from reference TRBV5-1 and TRBJ2-4, is as follows: KAGVTQTPRYLIKTRGQQVTLSCSPISGHRSVSWYQQTPGQGLQFLFEYFSETQRNKGNFPGRFSGRQFSNSRSEMNVSTLELGDSALYLCASSWLDGKNIQYFGAGTRLSVL.